This TCR beta chain was profiled in a study of beta chain features in type 1 diabetes. General study results and limits: When Type 1 diabetes patients were examined, their TCRB CDR3s proved moderately but significantly shorter in all four CD4+ subsets.

Expressed TCRB transcripts were sequenced after all isolated RNA was converted to cDNA. The repertoire was sequenced with immunoSEQ multiplex PCR; TCRdb's copy has only in-frame clones and lacks some. This table holds over 200,000 clones, about a tenth found once. This clone was observed a few times. The antigen is unknown. Sequencing was performed on naive CD4+ T cells from blood. The clonotype was recovered from a man younger than 40 with type 1 diabetes.

The CDR3 nucleotides are TGCGCCAGCAGCCGGACTGGACCGGGGGAGACCCAGTACTTC. Its protein product is CASSRTGPGETQYF. The rearrangement links TRBV5-1 to TRBJ2-5; D is possibly TRBD2 (5 bases). V was shortened by 4 bases and J by 5 bases, with 15 bases between the two germline ends. The CDR3 length is 14 residues. The germline V gene encodes CDR1 SGHRS and CDR2 YFSETQ.